This T cell receptor (beta chain) was captured by sequencing in a study of T cell responses to AZD1222 COVID-19 vaccine (dated by TCRdb to the early 2020s). Background for the entire study: AZD1222 recipients whose second dose came at about 4 weeks and those whose second dose came at about 12 weeks were combined into one group, since spike-specific TCR depth and breadth did not differ between the two schedules. TCR sequencing covered fewer than 250 trial participants: 200 to 210 given two doses of AZD1222 and about 26 given two doses of MenACWY control vaccine. Trial participants were enrolled into age subgroups of 18-55, 56-69 and 70-plus years, which contained around 150, 28 and 57 TCR-sequenced participants, respectively. What the study reported, not specific to this receptor: In the small 56-69-year group, the increase in depth fell short of significance, most likely because of low power. After two AZD1222 doses, both the breadth and the depth of spike-specific TCRs were significantly higher than at day 0 and than in MenACWY recipients. Because no samples from the day 14 peak response were available, repertoires could be characterized only after the peak T cell response. Conclusions about previously exposed vaccinees are limited because only a handful of AZD1222 recipients were SARS-CoV-2 seropositive at baseline. The whole spike protein was spanned by vaccine-associated CD4 TCRs, and dominant responses were seen in regions 160-218 and 743-854. Reportedly, almost half of the unique spike-specific TCRs recognized epitopes lying outside the regions that are mutated in the B.1.351 and B.1.1.7 variants. Participants were mostly white British and included more females than males, and it was suggested by the authors that clonal diversity may have been underestimated.

CDR3 length: 17 amino acids, cysteine to phenylalanine. Only CDR3 DNA remains: 51 bases, in frame from the first base. V is reduced by 0 bases and J by 9 bases, leaving a spacing of 22 bases between them. CDR1 and CDR2 (SGHRS, YFSETQ) derive from the germline V gene. The time point label on this specimen signifies: baseline before first vaccination. The vaccinee samples were drawn from two UK trials, COV001 and COV002, one of which was a single-blind randomized controlled phase 2/3 trial testing AZD1222 (ChAdOx1 nCoV-19) in healthy adults. For TCRbeta chain sequencing, PBMC samples were collected from trial participants at day 0 and at day 28 after the second dose. The CDR3 regions of human TCRbeta chains were subjected to immunosequencing. As for the original processing: TCRs in the repertoires were compared against a reference library of SARS-CoV-2-specific TCRs that had been generated with the MIRA antigen-specificity platform. Breadth meant the fraction of unique TCRs that were SARS-CoV-2-associated, whereas depth meant the fraction of total T cells that were SARS-CoV-2-associated. Using the MIRA data, every spike-specific TCR was mapped to the spike region that the TCR reacted to and assigned to either a CD4 or a CD8 class. Log10-transformed breadth and depth values were compared by one-way ANOVA with Sidak's multiple comparisons tests. This immuneACCESS table, as held by TCRdb, lists in-frame sequences with V and J called but not all clones. Of the missing ones, under half trace to an unresolved V gene in checked studies; the others have no known cause. Clone size and the V and J calls come from that table; the DNA yielded D and trimming. This sample holds some 200,000 clones; roughly 88% were observed only once. The ten most abundant clones make up over 0.85% of the sample.

Notes on this clone: It has no known antigen specificity. Base qualities are not recorded, but no much larger clone differs from it by a single base.

The V and J segments used are TRBV5-1 and TRBJ2-1; the D gene is possibly TRBD1 or TRBD2, each agreeing over 6 bases. The specimen comprised peripheral blood, sampled on day 0 of AZD1222 vaccination. The sequence came from an adult in good health. The nucleotides read TGCGCCAGCAGCTTGGGGCCGGGGGCTTATTCGATTGGTGAGCAGTTCTTC. Its amino acids are CASSLGPGAYSIGEQFF.